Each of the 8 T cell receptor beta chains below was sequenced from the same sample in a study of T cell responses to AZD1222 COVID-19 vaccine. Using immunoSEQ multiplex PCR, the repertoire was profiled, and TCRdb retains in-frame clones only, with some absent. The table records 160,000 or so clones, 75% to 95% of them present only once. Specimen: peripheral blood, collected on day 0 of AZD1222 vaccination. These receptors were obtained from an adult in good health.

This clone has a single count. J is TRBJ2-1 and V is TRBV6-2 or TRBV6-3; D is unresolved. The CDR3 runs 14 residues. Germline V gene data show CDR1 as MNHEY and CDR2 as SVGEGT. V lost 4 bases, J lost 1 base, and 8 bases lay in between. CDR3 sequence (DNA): TGTGCCAGCAGTTTTGCAGTATCCTACAATGAGCAGTTCTTC. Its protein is CASSFAVSYNEQFF.

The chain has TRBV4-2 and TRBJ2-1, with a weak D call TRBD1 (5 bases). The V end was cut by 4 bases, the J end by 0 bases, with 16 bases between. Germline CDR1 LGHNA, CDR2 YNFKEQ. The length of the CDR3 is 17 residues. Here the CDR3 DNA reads TGTGCCAGCAGCCCCCAGGGCCAATTTAGCTCCTACAATGAGCAGTTCTTC. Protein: CASSPQGQFSSYNEQFF.

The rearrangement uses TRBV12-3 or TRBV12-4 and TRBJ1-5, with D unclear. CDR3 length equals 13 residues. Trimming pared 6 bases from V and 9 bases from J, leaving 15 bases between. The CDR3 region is CASSPRPGWPQHF. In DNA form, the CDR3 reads TGTGCCAGCAGCCCCCGCCCCGGATGGCCCCAGCATTTT.

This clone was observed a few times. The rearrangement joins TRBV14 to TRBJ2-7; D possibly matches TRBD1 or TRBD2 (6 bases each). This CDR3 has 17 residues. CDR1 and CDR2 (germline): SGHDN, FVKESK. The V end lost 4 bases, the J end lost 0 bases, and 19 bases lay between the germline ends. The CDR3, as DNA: TGTGCCAGCAGCCGGGGGGCCTCCGGGGCGAGCTCCTACGAGCAGTACTTC. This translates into CASSRGASGASSYEQYF.

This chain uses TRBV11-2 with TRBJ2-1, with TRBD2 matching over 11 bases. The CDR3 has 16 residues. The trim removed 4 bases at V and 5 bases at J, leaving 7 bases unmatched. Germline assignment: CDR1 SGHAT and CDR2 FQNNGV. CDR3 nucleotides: TGTGCCAGCAGCTCGATAACTAGCGGGAGCAACAATGAGCAGTTCTTC. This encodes CASSSITSGSNNEQFF.

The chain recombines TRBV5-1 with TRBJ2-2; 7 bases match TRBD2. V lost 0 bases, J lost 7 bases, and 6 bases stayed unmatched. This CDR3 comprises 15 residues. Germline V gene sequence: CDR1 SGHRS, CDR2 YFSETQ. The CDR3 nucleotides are TGCGCCAGCAGCTTGGGGCGGGAGAATAGCGGGGAGCTGTTTTTT. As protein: CASSLGRENSGELFF.

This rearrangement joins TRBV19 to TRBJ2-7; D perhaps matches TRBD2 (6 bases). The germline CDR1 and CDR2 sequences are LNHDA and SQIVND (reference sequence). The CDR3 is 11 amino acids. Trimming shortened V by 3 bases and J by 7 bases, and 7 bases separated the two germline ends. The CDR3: CASSIGGEQYF. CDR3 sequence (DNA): TGTGCCAGTAGTATCGGGGGTGAGCAGTACTTC.

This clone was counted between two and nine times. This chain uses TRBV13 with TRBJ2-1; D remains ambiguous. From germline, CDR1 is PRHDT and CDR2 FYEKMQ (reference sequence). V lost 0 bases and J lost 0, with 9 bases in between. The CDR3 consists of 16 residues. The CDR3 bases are TGTGCCAGCAGCTTAGGCGTCAAAACCTCCTACAATGAGCAGTTCTTC. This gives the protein CASSLGVKTSYNEQFF.